This passage covers 3 T cell receptor beta chains from one sample sequenced in a study of CD8 T cells in ankylosing spondylitis. Each CDR3 protein gets one entry after TCRdb re-called the 5' RACE reads with MiXCR. Altogether 350,000 or so distinct CDR3 sequences are present, around 8% being singletons, with the ten largest covering about 14%. Study observations and caveats: Among TCR beta sequences, a motif of roughly 8 highly homologous variants appeared characteristic of ankylosing spondylitis blood.

These receptors are not linked to any known antigen. Sequences were obtained from blood, either unsorted or a sorted T cell fraction (not recorded which). The receptors stem from a male donor with ankylosing spondylitis.

The chain combines TRBV6-2 or TRBV6-3 with TRBJ2-1; the D is unclear. The CDR3 totals 15 residues. V dropped 6 bases and J dropped 0 bases, with 12 bases sitting between them. In germline, CDR1 is MNHEY, CDR2 SVGEGT. For the CDR3, the DNA is TGTGCCAGCAGCCGACCTATACCCTCCTACAATGAGCAGTTCTTC. Residues: CASSRPIPSYNEQFF.

This clonotype showed up just a few times. The chain has TRBV29-1 and TRBJ2-5, with 14 bases lining up with TRBD2. V lost 7 bases and J lost 5; bases outside the gene matches: 6. The CDR3 has 14 amino acids. The germline gives CDR1 SQVTM, CDR2 ANQGSEA. The CDR3 DNA reads TGCAGCGGACTAGCGGGAGGGTCGGGCGAGACCCAGTACTTC. It translates to CSGLAGGSGETQYF.

Many counts were recorded for this clonotype. The V and J genes are TRBV20-1 and TRBJ2-1; a weak D match, TRBD1 (5 bases). Germline CDR1 is DFQATT and CDR2 is SNEGSKA (reference sequence). The CDR3 runs 16 residues. V lost 6 bases and J lost 3, with 21 bases in between. CDR3 DNA: TGCAGTGCCCCTGCTTTTGCAGGGCCCCTCTACAATGAGCAGTTCTTC. Translating gives CSAPAFAGPLYNEQFF.